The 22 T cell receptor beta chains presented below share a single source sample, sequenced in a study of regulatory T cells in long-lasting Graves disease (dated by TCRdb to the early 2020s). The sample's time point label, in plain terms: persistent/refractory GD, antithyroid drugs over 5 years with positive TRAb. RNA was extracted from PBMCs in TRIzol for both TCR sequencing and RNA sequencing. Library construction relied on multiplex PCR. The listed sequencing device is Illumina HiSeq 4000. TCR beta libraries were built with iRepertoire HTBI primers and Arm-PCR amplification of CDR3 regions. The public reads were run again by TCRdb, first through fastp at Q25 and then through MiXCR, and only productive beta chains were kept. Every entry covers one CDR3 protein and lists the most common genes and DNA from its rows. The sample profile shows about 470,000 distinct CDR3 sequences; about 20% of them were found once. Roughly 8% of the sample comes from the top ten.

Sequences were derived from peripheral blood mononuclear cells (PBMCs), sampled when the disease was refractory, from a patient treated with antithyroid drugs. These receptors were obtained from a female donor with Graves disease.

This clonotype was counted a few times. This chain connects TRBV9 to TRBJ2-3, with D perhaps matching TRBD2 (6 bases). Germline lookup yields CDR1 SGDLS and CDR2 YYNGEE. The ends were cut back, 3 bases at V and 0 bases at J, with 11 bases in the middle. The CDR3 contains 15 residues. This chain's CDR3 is CASSAGGASTDTQYF. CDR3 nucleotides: TGTGCCAGCAGCGCCGGGGGAGCTAGCACAGATACGCAGTATTTT.

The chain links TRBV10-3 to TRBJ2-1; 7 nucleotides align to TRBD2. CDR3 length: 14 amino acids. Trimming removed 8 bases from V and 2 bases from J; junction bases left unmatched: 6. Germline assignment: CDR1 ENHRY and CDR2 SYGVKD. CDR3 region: CAIDNGRTYNEQFF. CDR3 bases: TGTGCCATCGATAACGGGAGGACCTACAATGAGCAGTTCTTC.

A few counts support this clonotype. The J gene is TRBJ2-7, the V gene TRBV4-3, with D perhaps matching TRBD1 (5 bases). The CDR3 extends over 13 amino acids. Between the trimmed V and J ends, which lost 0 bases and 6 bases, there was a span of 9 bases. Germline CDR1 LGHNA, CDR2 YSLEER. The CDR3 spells CASSQDLDTEQYF. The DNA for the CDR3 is TGCGCCAGCAGCCAAGATTTGGACACCGAGCAGTACTTC.

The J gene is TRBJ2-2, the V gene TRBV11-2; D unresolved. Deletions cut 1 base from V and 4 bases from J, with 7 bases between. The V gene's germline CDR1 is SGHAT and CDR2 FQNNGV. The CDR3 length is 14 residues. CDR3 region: CASSLVRVTGELFF. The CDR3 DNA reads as TGTGCCAGCAGCTTAGTAAGGGTCACCGGGGAGCTGTTTTTT. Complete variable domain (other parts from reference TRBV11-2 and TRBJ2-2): EAGVAQSPRYKIIEKRQSVAFWCNPISGHATLYWYQQILGQGPKLLIQFQNNGVVDDSQLPKDRFSAERLKGVDSTLKIQPAKLEDSAVYLCASSLVRVTGELFFGEGSRLTVL.

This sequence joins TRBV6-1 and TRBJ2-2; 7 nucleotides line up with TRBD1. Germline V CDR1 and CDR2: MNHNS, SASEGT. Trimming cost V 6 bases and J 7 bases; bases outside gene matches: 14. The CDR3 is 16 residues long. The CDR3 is CASSRFPGQQGGELFF. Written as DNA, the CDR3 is TGTGCCAGCAGCCGCTTTCCGGGACAGCAAGGCGGGGAGCTGTTTTTT.

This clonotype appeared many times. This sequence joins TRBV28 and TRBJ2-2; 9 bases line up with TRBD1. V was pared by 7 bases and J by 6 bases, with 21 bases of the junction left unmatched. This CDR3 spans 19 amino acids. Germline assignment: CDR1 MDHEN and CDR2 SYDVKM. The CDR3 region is CASIPVIPGTGPIPGELFF. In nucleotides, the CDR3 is TGTGCCAGCATTCCAGTTATCCCCGGGACAGGGCCAATACCCGGGGAGCTGTTTTTT.

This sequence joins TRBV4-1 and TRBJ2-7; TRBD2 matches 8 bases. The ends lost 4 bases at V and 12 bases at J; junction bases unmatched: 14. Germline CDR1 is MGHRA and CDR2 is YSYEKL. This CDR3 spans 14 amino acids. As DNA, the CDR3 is TGCGCCAGCAGCCGCCCCGCGCGGGCGGGAGGACTGTACTTC. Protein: CASSRPARAGGLYF.

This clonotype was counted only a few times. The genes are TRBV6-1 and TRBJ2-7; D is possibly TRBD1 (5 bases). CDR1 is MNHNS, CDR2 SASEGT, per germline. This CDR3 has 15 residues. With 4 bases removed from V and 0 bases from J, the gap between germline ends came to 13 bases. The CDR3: CASSAQVTSSYEQYF. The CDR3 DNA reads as TGTGCCAGCAGTGCACAGGTAACGAGCTCCTACGAGCAGTACTTC.

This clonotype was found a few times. Here the CDR3 DNA reads TGTGCCAGCATACTCAATAATGAGCAGTTCTTC. This translates into CASILNNEQFF. The chain has TRBV2 and TRBJ2-1, with D hard to call. V was trimmed by 7 bases and J by 7 bases, leaving 8 bases between them. The CDR3 has 11 residues. Germline V CDR1 and CDR2: SNHLY, FYNNEI.

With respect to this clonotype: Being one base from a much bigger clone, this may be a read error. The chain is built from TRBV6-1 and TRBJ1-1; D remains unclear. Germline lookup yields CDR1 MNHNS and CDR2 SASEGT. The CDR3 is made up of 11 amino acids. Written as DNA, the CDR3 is TGTGCCGGCAGGAAGAACACTGAAGCTTTCTTT. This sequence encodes CAGRKNTEAFF.

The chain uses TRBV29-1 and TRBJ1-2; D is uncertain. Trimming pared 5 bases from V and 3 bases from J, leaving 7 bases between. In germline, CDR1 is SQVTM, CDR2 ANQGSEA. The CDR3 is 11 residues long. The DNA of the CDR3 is TGCAGCGTTCCTGGGCACTATGGCTACACCTTC. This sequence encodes CSVPGHYGYTF.

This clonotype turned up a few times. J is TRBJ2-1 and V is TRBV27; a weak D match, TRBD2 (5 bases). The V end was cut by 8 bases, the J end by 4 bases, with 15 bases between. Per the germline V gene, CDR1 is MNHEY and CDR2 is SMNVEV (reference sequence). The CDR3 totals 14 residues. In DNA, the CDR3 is TGTGCCAGCCTTAAGGCGGGCGATTACAATGAGCAGTTCTTC. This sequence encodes CASLKAGDYNEQFF.

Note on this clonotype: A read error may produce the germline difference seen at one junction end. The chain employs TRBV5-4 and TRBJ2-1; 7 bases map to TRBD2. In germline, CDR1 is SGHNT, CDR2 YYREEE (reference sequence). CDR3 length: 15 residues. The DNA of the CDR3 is TGTGCCAGCAGCCTTGAGCGGGACTCCCACAATGAGCAGTTCTTC. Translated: CASSLERDSHNEQFF.

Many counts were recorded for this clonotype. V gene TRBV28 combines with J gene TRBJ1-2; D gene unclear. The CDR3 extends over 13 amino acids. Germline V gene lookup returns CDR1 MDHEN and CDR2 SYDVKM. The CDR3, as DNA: TGTGCGAGCGGTAGGATGGACTATGGCGTTTACACCTTC. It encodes CASGRMDYGVYTF.

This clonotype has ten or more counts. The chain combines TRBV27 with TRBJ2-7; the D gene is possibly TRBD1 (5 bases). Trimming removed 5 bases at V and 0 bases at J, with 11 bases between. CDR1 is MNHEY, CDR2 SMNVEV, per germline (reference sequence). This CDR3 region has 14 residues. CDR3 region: CASSKGVGSYEQYF. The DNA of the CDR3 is TGTGCCAGCAGTAAAGGGGTTGGCTCCTACGAGCAGTACTTC.

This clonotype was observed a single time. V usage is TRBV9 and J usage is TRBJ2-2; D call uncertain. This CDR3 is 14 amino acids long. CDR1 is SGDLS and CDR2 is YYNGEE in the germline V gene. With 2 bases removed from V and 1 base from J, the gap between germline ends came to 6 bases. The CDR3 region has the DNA TGTGCCAGCAGCGTCCTGGAGAACACCGGGGAGCTGTTTTTT. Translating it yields CASSVLENTGELFF.

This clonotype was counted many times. The CDR3 spells CAWSPPTKYNEKLFF. The CDR3 coding sequence is TGTGCCTGGAGTCCTCCGACGAAGTATAATGAAAAACTGTTTTTT. This chain connects TRBV30 to TRBJ1-4, with unresolved D. Trimming stripped 2 bases from V and 4 bases from J, with 14 bases between. The CDR3 covers 15 residues. Per germline, CDR1 GTSNPN and CDR2 SVGIG (reference sequence).

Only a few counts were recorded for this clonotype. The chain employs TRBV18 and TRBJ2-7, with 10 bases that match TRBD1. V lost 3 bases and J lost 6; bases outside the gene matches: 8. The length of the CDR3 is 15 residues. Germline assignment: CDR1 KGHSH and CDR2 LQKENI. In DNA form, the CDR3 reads TGTGCCAGCTCACCGGGGTGGGGGACAGGGGCCGAGCAGTACTTC. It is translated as CASSPGWGTGAEQYF.

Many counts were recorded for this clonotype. CDR3 in amino acids: CSVGGVGYTF. The CDR3 DNA follows: TGCAGCGTTGGGGGGGTTGGCTACACCTTC. The chain is built from TRBV29-1 and TRBJ1-2, with D perhaps matching TRBD1 (5 bases). V was trimmed by 4 bases and J by 7 bases, leaving 7 bases between them. CDR1 SQVTM and CDR2 ANQGSEA come from the germline V gene. The CDR3 spans 10 residues.

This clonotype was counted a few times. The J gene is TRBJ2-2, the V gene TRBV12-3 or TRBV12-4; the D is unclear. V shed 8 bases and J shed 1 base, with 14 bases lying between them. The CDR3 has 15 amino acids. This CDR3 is CASQTARWNTGELFF. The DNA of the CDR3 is TGTGCCAGCCAGACGGCGCGCTGGAACACCGGGGAGCTGTTTTTT.

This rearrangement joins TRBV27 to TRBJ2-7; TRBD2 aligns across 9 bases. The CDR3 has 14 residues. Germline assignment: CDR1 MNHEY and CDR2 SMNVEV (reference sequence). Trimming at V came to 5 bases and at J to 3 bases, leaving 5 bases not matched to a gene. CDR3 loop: CASSPRTSVYEQYF. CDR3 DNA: TGTGCCAGCAGTCCCCGGACTAGCGTCTACGAGCAGTACTTC.

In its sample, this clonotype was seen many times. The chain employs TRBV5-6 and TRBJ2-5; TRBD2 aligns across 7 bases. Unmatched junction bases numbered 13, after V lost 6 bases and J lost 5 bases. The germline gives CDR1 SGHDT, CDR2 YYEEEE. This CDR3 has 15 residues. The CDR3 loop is CASMVSGIEVETQYF. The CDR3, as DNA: TGTGCCAGCATGGTCAGCGGGATCGAAGTGGAGACCCAGTACTTC.